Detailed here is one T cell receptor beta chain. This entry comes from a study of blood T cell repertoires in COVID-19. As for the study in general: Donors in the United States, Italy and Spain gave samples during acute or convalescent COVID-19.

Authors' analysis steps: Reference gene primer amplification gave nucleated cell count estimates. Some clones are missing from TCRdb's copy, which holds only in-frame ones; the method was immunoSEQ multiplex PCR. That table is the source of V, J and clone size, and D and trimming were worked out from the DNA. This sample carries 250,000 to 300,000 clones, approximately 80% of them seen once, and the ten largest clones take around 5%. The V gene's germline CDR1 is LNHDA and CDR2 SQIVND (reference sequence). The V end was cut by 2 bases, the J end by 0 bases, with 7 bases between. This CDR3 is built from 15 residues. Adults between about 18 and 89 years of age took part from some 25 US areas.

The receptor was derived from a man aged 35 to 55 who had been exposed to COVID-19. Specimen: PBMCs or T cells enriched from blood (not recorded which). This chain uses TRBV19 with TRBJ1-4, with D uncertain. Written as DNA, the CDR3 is TGTGCCAGTAGTATACTTCCTACAACTAATGAAAAACTGTTTTTT. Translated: CASSILPTTNEKLFF.